This TCR beta chain was sequenced during a study of blood T cell repertoires in COVID-19. The overall study: COVID-19 samples from acute and convalescent phases originated in the United States, Italy and Spain. The cDNA or gDNA used as material had been derived from T cells, B-cell-depleted T cells, or PBMCs.

The CDR3 has 15 residues. Looked up from germline, CDR1 is SGHTS and CDR2 is YDEGEE. With V trimmed by 0 bases and J by 2 bases, 4 bases remained unmatched. In the original workflow: How many nucleated cells were present was estimated from reference gene primer amplification. Sequencing was performed with immunoSEQ multiplex PCR; in TCRdb, only in-frame clones are kept and a portion is missing. For V, J and clone size, that table is used; D and trimming come from the DNA. The repertoire consists of fewer than 70,000 clones, with approximately 79% occurring once and the leading ten covering 10% to 15%.

Sample: peripheral blood. V gene TRBV5-8 combines with J gene TRBJ2-7, with 8 bases matching TRBD1. The clonotype was recovered from a human donor in a cohort sampled during active COVID-19. CDR3 nucleotides: TGTGCCAGCAGCTTGGCTGGACAGGGAACCTACGAGCAGTACTTC. The encoded protein is CASSLAGQGTYEQYF.